This TCR beta chain stems from a study of CD8 T cells in Susac syndrome. The germline V gene has CDR1 LGHDT and CDR2 YNNKEL (reference sequence). The CDR3 contains 13 residues. Trimming left V 2 bases short and J 3 bases short, with 8 bases between. RNA totalling roughly 0.5 to 1 ug underwent reverse transcription with random hexamers. From the immunoSEQ multiplex PCR reads, TCRdb called clonotypes with MiXCR, one entry per CDR3 protein. The repertoire holds 180,000 or so distinct CDR3 sequences, with over 85% as singletons. Input material: CD4+ T cells from PBMCs. The chain employs TRBV3-1 and TRBJ2-7, with unresolved D. The TCR was taken from a human donor in good health. The CDR3 region is CASSQQFLYEQYF. CDR3 bases: TGTGCCAGCAGCCAACAGTTCCTCTACGAGCAGTACTTC.